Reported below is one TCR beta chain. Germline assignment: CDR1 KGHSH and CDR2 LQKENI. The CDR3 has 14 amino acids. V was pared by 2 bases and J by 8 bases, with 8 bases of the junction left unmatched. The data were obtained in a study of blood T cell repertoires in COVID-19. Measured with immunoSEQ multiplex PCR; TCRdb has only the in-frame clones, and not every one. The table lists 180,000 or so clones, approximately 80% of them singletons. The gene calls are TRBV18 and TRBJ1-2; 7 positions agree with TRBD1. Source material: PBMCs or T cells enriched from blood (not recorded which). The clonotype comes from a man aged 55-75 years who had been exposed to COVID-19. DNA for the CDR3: TGTGCCAGCTCACCAGGACAGGTGCCGCGCGGCTACACCTTC. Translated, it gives CASSPGQVPRGYTF.